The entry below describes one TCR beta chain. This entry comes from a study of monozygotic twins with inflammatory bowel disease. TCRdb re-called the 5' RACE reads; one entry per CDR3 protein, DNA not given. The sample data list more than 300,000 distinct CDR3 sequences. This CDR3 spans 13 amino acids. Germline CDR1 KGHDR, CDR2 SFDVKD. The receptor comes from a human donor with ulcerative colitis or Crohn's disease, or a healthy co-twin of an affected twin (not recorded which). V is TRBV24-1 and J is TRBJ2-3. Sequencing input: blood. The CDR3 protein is CATGTGQPDTQYF.